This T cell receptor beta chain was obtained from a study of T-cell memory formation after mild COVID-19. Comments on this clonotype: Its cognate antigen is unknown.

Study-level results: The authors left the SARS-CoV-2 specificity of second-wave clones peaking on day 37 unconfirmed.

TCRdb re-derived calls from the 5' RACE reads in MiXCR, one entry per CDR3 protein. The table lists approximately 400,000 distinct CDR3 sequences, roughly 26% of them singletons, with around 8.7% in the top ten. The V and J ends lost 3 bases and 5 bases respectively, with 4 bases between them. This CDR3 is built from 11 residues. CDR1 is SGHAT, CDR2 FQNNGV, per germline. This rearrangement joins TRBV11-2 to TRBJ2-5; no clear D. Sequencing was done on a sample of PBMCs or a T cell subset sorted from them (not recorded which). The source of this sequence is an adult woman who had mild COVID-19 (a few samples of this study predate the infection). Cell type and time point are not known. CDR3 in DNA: TGTGCCAGCAGCTTTATCGAGACCCAGTACTTC. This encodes CASSFIETQYF.